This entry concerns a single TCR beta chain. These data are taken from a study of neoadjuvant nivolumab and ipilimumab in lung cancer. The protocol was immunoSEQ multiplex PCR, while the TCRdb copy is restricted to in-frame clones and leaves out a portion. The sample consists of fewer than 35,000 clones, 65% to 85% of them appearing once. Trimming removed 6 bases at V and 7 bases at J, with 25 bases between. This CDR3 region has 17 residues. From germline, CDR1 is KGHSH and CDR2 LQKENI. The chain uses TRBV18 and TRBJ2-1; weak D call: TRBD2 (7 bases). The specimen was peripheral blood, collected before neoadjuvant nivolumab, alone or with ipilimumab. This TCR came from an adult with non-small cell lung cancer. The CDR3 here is CASSPYIDRGAGNEQFF. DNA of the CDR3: TGTGCCAGCTCTCCCTACATCGACCGGGGGGCCGGGAATGAGCAGTTCTTC.